This T cell receptor (beta chain) was sequenced for a study of T cell responses to AZD1222 COVID-19 vaccine. Clones were read by immunoSEQ multiplex PCR, and TCRdb kept only the in-frame ones, dropping some. The sample has about 180,000 clones, around 93% seen once; the top ten hold around 0.97%. General study findings and limits: Targeting of unmutated variant regions was reportedly seen in nearly half of spike-specific TCRs. With dominance at 160-218 and 743-854, vaccine-associated CD4 TCRs spanned spike.

As to this clone: Its specificity is not known.

This CDR3 contains 15 residues. Germline V lookup: CDR1 ENHRY, CDR2 SYGVKD. V lost 3 bases to trimming and J lost 3 bases, with 14 bases between them. This clonotype was sampled from an adult who received the MenACWY meningococcal vaccine as a control. The sample was peripheral blood, taken 28 days after the second dose of the MenACWY control vaccine. J is TRBJ1-1 and V is TRBV10-3; D is perhaps TRBD1 (6 bases). The CDR3 loop reads CAISDAGTPHTEAFF. In nucleotides, the CDR3 is TGTGCCATCAGTGACGCCGGGACACCTCACACTGAAGCTTTCTTT.